This T cell receptor (beta chain) is drawn from a study of blood T cell repertoires in COVID-19. At the level of the study: Sample material is recorded as cDNA or gDNA derived from T cells, B-cell-depleted T cells, or PBMCs.

Followed over time, Seattle patients had been enrolled while infection was active. In the authors' workflow: Estimates of nucleated cell counts were drawn from the amplification of reference gene primers. Here immunoSEQ multiplex PCR was the method, and the copy in TCRdb shows in-frame clones only, minus some. Clone size and the V and J calls come from that table; the DNA yielded D and trimming. Of about 250,000 clones detected, almost 85% appear once; the ten largest clones hold 4.5% to 6%. Trimming removed 0 bases at V and 6 bases at J, with 10 bases between. CDR1 is SGHVS, CDR2 FQNEAQ, per germline. This CDR3 has 14 amino acids.

The chain links TRBV7-8 to TRBJ2-3; no reliable D call. Sequencing was carried out using peripheral blood. The receptor was isolated from a man aged 45-65 years with COVID-19, enrolled during active disease. Here the CDR3 reads CASSLAVTGDTQYF. CDR3 nucleotide sequence: TGTGCCAGCAGCTTAGCGGTTACCGGGGATACGCAGTATTTT.